This TCR beta chain was recovered during a study of blood T cell repertoires in COVID-19 (dated by TCRdb to 2018 to 2021). Study-wide context: Samples covering the acute and convalescent phases of COVID-19 were provided by collaborators in the United States, Italy and Spain. The material from the prospective study consisted of cDNA or gDNA derived from T cells, B-cell-depleted T cells, or PBMCs. The dataset comprised deeply sampled blood TCRbeta repertoires from subjects exposed to, actively infected with, or recovered from COVID-19. The repertoires were made available in a free public database intended to serve as a resource for research on the immune response to SARS-CoV-2. The samples were drawn from two sources: the first 160 participants of the ongoing ImmuneRACE study, and 1,000 to 1,500 subjects contributed by 6 global collaborators. The sample metadata nearly always contained a de-identified subject ID, COVID-19 status, age in years and sex. Where HLA class I and class II types were available, the types were taken from metadata supplied by the sample provider, not from assay-based typing. On the study overall, not on this receptor specifically: The amount of clinical and demographic metadata varied by source and participant and was provided uncurated.

TCRbeta CDR3 regions were amplified from genomic DNA by means of the immunoSEQ Assay, a bias-controlled multiplex PCR. In the original analysis: Nucleated cell counts per sample were estimated from amplification of reference gene primers within the assay. To quantify the absolute abundance of each unique TCRbeta CDR3 rearrangement, sequence reads were collapsed and filtered. For each sample, productive Simpson clonality was calculated as the square root of Simpson's diversity index over productive rearrangements. The table was pulled from immuneACCESS by TCRdb, which kept in-frame rearrangements only. Such tables lose some clones; where checked, under half of the loss comes from unresolved V genes, and the rest has no known cause. The V and J calls and clone size were taken over from that table, and D and trimming were inferred from the DNA. The sample table holds fewer than 90,000 clones, of which approximately 87% were seen once. The ten top clones hold approximately 17% of the sample.

V is pruned by 4 bases and J by 4 bases, leaving 6 bases of the junction without a gene match. The CDR3 goes from the cysteine to the phenylalanine over 16 residues. Just CDR3 DNA is preserved here, 48 bases in frame from base 1. CDR1 and CDR2 are drawn from the germline V gene (reference sequence): LGHDT, YNNKEL. Each collaborating institution followed its own protocols to collect whole blood in K2EDTA tubes. For TCRbeta analysis, collaborators shipped samples as frozen whole blood, isolated PBMCs, or DNA extracted from either of those sample types. Details on this clone: Its recognized antigen is unknown. There are no base qualities to consult, and no much larger clone falls within one base.

This sequence was found in an elderly man in a cohort sampled during active COVID-19. Sequencing used peripheral blood. The chain is made from TRBV3-1 (or the pseudogene TRBV3-2) and TRBJ2-1; a stretch of 11 junction bases matches TRBD2. The CDR3 in this case is CASSLSSGGRYNEQFF. In nucleotides, the sequence is TGTGCCAGCAGCCTTTCTAGCGGGGGGAGGTACAATGAGCAGTTCTTC.